Included here is one T cell receptor beta chain sequence, with context. The record originates from a study of cytomegalovirus exposure and HLA in healthy donors. PCR involved 60 Vbeta and 13 Jbeta primers. Using immunoSEQ multiplex PCR, the repertoire was profiled, and TCRdb retains in-frame clones only, with some absent. The sample has roughly 140,000 clones, about three fifths seen once; the top ten hold less than 3.5%. Trimming stripped 4 bases from V and 5 bases from J, with 17 bases between. Germline CDR1 SEHNR, CDR2 FQNEAQ (reference sequence). The CDR3 totals 15 residues. This receptor was taken from a woman under 40 in good health and CMV-seropositive. The gene calls are TRBV7-9 and TRBJ2-5; perhaps TRBD2 as D (7 bases). Sequencing input: PBMCs. Written as DNA, the CDR3 is TGTGCCAGCAGCTATATCCGGGGGGCGGGTGAGACCCAGTACTTC. Its protein product is CASSYIRGAGETQYF.